This TCR beta chain appears in the sequencing data of a study of T-cell reconstitution after alpha-beta-depleted transplantation in children. TCRbeta library construction was performed incorporating unique molecular identifiers. MiXCR, run by TCRdb on the PCR reads, gives a single entry per CDR3 protein. The table lists hundreds of thousands of distinct CDR3 sequences, approximately 15% of them singletons. Trimming shortened V by 10 bases and J by 5 bases, and 17 bases separated the two germline ends. The CDR3 totals 13 residues. Looked up from germline, CDR1 is MDHEN and CDR2 is SYDVKM. This clonotype was seen at least ten times.

V gene TRBV28 combines with J gene TRBJ2-5; D is perhaps TRBD2 (7 bases). The sample here was PBMCs, mostly from graft donor cells, taken 360 days after TCRalphabeta/CD19-depleted stem cell transplant. The receptor comes from a male patient under 18 who had a stem cell transplant for acute lymphoblastic leukemia, so the T cells may come from the graft donor. CDR3 residues: CANRGAGSETQYF. The CDR3 region has the DNA TGTGCCAACCGGGGGGCAGGGAGCGAGACCCAGTACTTC.